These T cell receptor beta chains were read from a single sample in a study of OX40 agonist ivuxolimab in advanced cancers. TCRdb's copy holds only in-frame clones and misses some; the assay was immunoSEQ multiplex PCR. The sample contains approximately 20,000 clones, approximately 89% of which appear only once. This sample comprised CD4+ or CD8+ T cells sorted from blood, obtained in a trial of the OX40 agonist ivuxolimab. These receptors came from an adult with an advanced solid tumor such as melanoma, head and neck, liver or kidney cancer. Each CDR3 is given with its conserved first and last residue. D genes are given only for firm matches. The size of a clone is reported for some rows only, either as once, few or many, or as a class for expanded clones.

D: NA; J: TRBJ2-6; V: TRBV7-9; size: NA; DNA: TGTGCCAGCAGCTTAGTTGGCAGGGGGAGGTCTGGGGCCAACGTCCTGACTTTC; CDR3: CASSLVGRGRSGANVLTF
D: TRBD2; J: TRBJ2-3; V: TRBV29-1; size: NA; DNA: TGCAGCGTTTCGGTAGCGGGGGCTTCCCGGCGGGATACGCAGTATTTT; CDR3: CSVSVAGASRRDTQYF
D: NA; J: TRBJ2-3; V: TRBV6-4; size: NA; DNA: TGTGCCAGCAGTCGACTAGAGGGTTTTACGCAGTATTTT; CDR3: CASSRLEGFTQYF
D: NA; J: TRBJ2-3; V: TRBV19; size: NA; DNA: TGTGCCAGTAGTATAACTGCCGGGAGCACAGATACGCAGTATTTT; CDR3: CASSITAGSTDTQYF
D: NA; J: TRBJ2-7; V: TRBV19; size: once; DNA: TGTGCCAGTAGTATTGGTCCCACCTCCTACGAGCAGTACTTC; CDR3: CASSIGPTSYEQYF
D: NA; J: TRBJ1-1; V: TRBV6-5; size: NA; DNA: TGTGCCAGCAGTTACACAGGGTTGGGCACTGAAGCTTTCTTT; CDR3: CASSYTGLGTEAFF
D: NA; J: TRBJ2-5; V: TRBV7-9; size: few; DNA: TGTGCCAGCAGCTTACGGCAGGGACAAGAGACCCAGTACTTC; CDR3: CASSLRQGQETQYF
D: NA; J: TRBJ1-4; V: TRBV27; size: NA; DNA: TGTGCCAGCAGCTTCACCGGGGAAAAACTGTTTTTT; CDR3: CASSFTGEKLFF
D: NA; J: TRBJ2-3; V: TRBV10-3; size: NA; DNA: TGTGCCATCAGTGTGGCCCGAAACACAGATACGCAGTATTTT; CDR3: CAISVARNTDTQYF
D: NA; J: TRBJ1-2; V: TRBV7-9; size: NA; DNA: TGTGCCAGCAGGGACAGTGCCTATGGCTACACCTTC; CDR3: CASRDSAYGYTF
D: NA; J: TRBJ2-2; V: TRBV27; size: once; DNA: TGTGCCAGCAGTTTATCTCAGGACTGGGAGCTGTTTTTT; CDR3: CASSLSQDWELFF
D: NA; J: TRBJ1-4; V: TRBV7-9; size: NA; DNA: TGTGCCAGCAGCTCGGAGACCCAAGGTTGGGATGAAAAACTGTTTTTT; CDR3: CASSSETQGWDEKLFF
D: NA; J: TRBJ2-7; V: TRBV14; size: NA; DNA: TGTGCCAGCAGCCAAGTCTGGTACGAGCAGTACTTC; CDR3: CASSQVWYEQYF
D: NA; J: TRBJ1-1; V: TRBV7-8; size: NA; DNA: TGTGCCAGCAGCTTGGGGGCGAACACTGAAGCTTTCTTT; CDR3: CASSLGANTEAFF
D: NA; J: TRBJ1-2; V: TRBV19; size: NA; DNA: TGTGCCAGTAGCTCGACAGGACCCGCGGGGGGCTACACCTTC; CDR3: CASSSTGPAGGYTF
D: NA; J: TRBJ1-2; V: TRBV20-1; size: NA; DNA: TGCAGTGCTCATTACAGGGATGGCTACACCTTC; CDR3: CSAHYRDGYTF
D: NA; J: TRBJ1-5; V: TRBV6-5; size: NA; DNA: TGTGCCACCTCTTGGGGGGCAGGGAATCAGCCCCAGCATTTT; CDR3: CATSWGAGNQPQHF
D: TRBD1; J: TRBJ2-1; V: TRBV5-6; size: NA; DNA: TGTGCCAGCAGCCCAGGGACAGGAGGAGCCGATGAGCAGTTCTTC; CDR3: CASSPGTGGADEQFF
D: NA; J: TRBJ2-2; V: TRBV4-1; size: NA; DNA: TGCGCCAGCAGCCAAGATGGCACCGGGGAGCTGTTTTTT; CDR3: CASSQDGTGELFF
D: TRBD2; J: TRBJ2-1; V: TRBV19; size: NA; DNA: TGTGCCAGTAGTACGAGACTAGCGGATAACTACAATGAGCAGTTCTTC; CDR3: CASSTRLADNYNEQFF
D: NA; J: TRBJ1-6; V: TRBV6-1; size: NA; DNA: TGTGCCATCAGTGAGTCAGCAACAGCTAATAATTCACCCCTCCACTTT; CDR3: CAISESATANNSPLHF
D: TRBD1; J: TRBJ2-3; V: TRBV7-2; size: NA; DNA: TGTGCCAGCAGCTTAGAAGGGACAGTAAGCACAGATACGCAGTATTTT; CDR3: CASSLEGTVSTDTQYF
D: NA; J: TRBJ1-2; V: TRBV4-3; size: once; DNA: TGCGCCAGCAGCCCTCCGGGACGTTCTAACTATGGCTACACCTTC; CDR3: CASSPPGRSNYGYTF
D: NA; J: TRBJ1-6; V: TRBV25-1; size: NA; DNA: TGTGCCAGCATCCAAACCATTCCGAGCTCCTATAATTCACCCCTCCACTTT; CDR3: CASIQTIPSSYNSPLHF
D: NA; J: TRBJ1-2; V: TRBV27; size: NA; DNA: TGTGCCAGCAGTTTAGCGGCGGATAACTATGGCTACACCTTC; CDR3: CASSLAADNYGYTF
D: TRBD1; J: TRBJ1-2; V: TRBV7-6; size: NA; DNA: TGTGCCAACAGCTTAGGACAGGGGGCGAGAGGCTACACCTTC; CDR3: CANSLGQGARGYTF
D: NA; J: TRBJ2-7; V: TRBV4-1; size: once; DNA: TGCGCCAGCAGCCAAAGGGACGGGTCCTACGAGCAGTACTTC; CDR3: CASSQRDGSYEQYF
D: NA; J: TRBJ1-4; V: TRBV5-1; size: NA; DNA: TGCGCCAGCAGCCTGGAAGGGAGGGCCCTAGCTAATGAAAAACTGTTTTTT; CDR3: CASSLEGRALANEKLFF